The next 20 T cell receptor beta chains were all read from a single sample in a study of T cell repertoires in cytomegalovirus infection. TCRdb itself ran the reads through MiXCR, one entry per CDR3 protein. The repertoire includes around 260,000 distinct CDR3 sequences, 9.1% of them detected once, and approximately 15% sits in the top ten. Material for sequencing was PBMCs. These receptors all come from a human donor in good health (CMV status not recorded). Some clones in this sample may be carry-over from other donors' samples.

This clonotype was observed at least ten times. V and J are TRBV25-1 and TRBJ1-1, with D perhaps TRBD1 (5 bases). The CDR3 contains 15 residues. Germline V gene lookup returns CDR1 MGHDK and CDR2 SYGVNS. Trimming took off 5 bases at V and 4 bases at J, with 17 bases between the two ends. As DNA, the CDR3 is TGTGCCAGCAGTCCTCAGGGCCCCCGGAGCACTGAAGCTTTCTTT. It encodes CASSPQGPRSTEAFF.

This clonotype was seen ten or more times. The chain recombines TRBV7-2 with TRBJ1-5; 12 nucleotides align to TRBD1. Germline V gene data show CDR1 as SGHTA and CDR2 as FQGNSA. The CDR3 totals 22 residues. Germline trimming cut 3 bases from V and 3 bases from J; bases unmatched to any gene: 21. CDR3 nucleotide sequence: TGTGCCAGCAGCTTGTACTCCGGGACAGGGGGCACAAACACCAAGTCCAATCAGCCCCAGCATTTT. This encodes CASSLYSGTGGTNTKSNQPQHF.

Ten or more counts support this clonotype. The chain links TRBV12-3 or TRBV12-4 to TRBJ2-5, with a weak D call TRBD2 (6 bases). Trimming removed 3 bases from V and 5 bases from J, with 13 bases in between. This CDR3 contains 14 residues. The CDR3 coding sequence is TGTGCCAGCAGTTTTAGTGGGGGGAAGGAGACCCAGTACTTC. Translated, it gives CASSFSGGKETQYF.

The chain carries TRBV12-3 or TRBV12-4 and TRBJ2-4; the D gene is possibly TRBD1 (5 bases). The length of the CDR3 is 13 residues. V lost 3 bases to trimming and J lost 7 bases, with 10 bases between them. The chain's CDR3 is CASSLWGPNIQYF. The CDR3 nucleotides read TGTGCCAGCAGTTTGTGGGGCCCGAACATTCAGTACTTC.

The V call is TRBV19, the J call TRBJ1-5; D may be TRBD1 (5 bases). Trimming shortened V by 9 bases and J by 7 bases, and 10 bases separated the two germline ends. The CDR3 is 11 amino acids. Germline lookup yields CDR1 LNHDA and CDR2 SQIVND (reference sequence). This chain's CDR3 is CASRGGQPQHF. DNA of the CDR3: TGTGCCAGCCGCGGGGGGCAGCCCCAGCATTTT.

This clonotype was counted a few times. The chain employs TRBV27 and TRBJ1-1, with 8 bases lining up with TRBD1. The CDR3 is 16 amino acids. The germline CDR1 and CDR2 sequences are MNHEY and SMNVEV (reference sequence). V lost 3 bases and J lost 1; bases outside the gene matches: 7. CDR3 sequence: CASSFLRTGPNTEAFF. DNA for the CDR3: TGTGCCAGCAGTTTTCTCAGGACAGGGCCGAACACTGAAGCTTTCTTT.

J is TRBJ2-7 and V is TRBV20-1; perhaps TRBD2 as D (6 bases). Between the trimmed V and J ends, which lost 0 bases and 3 bases, there was a span of 12 bases. This CDR3 has 14 residues. Germline V gene sequence: CDR1 DFQATT, CDR2 SNEGSKA (reference sequence). In DNA, the CDR3 is TGCAGTGCTAGAGAGGCCCGGGACTTCTACGAGCAGTACTTC. This sequence encodes CSAREARDFYEQYF.

This clonotype was counted ten times or more. The chain links TRBV7-2 to TRBJ2-3; D unresolved. The V gene lost 0 bases and the J gene lost 5 bases, with 6 bases spanning the gap. The CDR3 is made up of 13 amino acids. The germline gives CDR1 SGHTA, CDR2 FQGNSA. The CDR3 region has the DNA TGTGCCAGCAGCTTAGCTGGGCAAGATACGCAGTATTTT. Its protein product is CASSLAGQDTQYF.

This clonotype was seen repeatedly, ten times or more. The rearrangement uses TRBV28 and TRBJ2-3; 8 nucleotides line up with TRBD2. J was trimmed by 4 bases and V by 7 bases; bases with no gene match: 10. Germline CDR1 and CDR2: MDHEN and SYDVKM. The CDR3 length is 15 residues. CDR3 DNA: TGTGCCAGCACTCTGGGACTAGGACGGCCAGATACGCAGTATTTT. This sequence encodes CASTLGLGRPDTQYF.

The V call is TRBV20-1, the J call TRBJ1-2; 10 bases are a match to TRBD1. This CDR3 is 12 amino acids long. The germline V gene has CDR1 DFQATT and CDR2 SNEGSKA (reference sequence). The V gene end was trimmed by 6 bases and the J gene end by 11 bases; junction bases not matched to a gene: 9. CDR3 nucleotides: TGCAGTGCCCAGGGGGGGACAGGGGTATACACCTTC. Translating gives CSAQGGTGVYTF.

There are many counts of this clonotype. The CDR3 sequence is CASSAAAGLNEKLFF. The CDR3 DNA reads as TGTGCCAGCAGCGCCGCGGCGGGACTTAATGAAAAACTGTTTTTT. This chain connects TRBV7-2 to TRBJ1-4, with D perhaps TRBD1 (5 bases). V gave up 5 bases and J gave up 4 bases, with 14 bases separating them. Germline V CDR1 and CDR2: SGHTA, FQGNSA. This CDR3 region has 15 residues.

This clonotype showed up just a few times. The chain carries TRBV6-6 and TRBJ2-1; D is unclear. Trimming stripped 0 bases from V and 8 bases from J, with 11 bases between. Germline CDR1 MNHNY, CDR2 SVGAGI (reference sequence). CDR3 length: 14 amino acids. CDR3 protein: CASSYSPLTHEQFF. DNA of the CDR3: TGTGCCAGCAGTTACTCCCCCTTAACCCATGAGCAGTTCTTC.

This clonotype was detected many times. V and J are TRBV6-2 or TRBV6-3 and TRBJ1-5, with TRBD1 matching over 8 bases. The V gene's germline CDR1 is MNHEY and CDR2 SVGEGT. V shed 6 bases and J 2 bases; nucleotides not matched to a gene: 6. The CDR3 runs to 15 residues. The CDR3 reads CASRAQGAGNQPQHF. Written as DNA, the CDR3 is TGTGCCAGCAGGGCGCAGGGGGCCGGCAATCAGCCCCAGCATTTT.

This clonotype has at least ten counts. V and J are TRBV6-5 and TRBJ1-5, with D possibly TRBD1 on 5 matching bases. The germline V gene has CDR1 MNHEY and CDR2 SVGAGI. With 5 bases removed from V and 4 bases from J, the gap between germline ends came to 12 bases. There are 14 residues in the CDR3. As DNA, the CDR3 is TGTGCCAGCAGTAAACAGGCGATAAATCAGCCCCAGCATTTT. It is translated as CASSKQAINQPQHF.

The table lists this clonotype with many counts. The chain carries TRBV28 and TRBJ1-4; D perhaps matches TRBD1 (5 bases). Trimming left V 3 bases short and J 8 bases short, with 13 bases between. Per germline, CDR1 MDHEN and CDR2 SYDVKM. This CDR3 is built from 14 residues. The CDR3 here is CASSFGQGNEKLFF. For the CDR3, the DNA is TGTGCCAGCAGTTTTGGGCAGGGTAACGAAAAACTGTTTTTT.

The chain combines TRBV7-9 with TRBJ2-1; 9 nucleotides agree with TRBD2. V gave up 3 bases and J gave up 7 bases; unmatched junction bases: 7. In germline, CDR1 is SEHNR, CDR2 FQNEAQ (reference sequence). The CDR3 consists of 15 residues. The CDR3 region has the DNA TGTGCCAGCAGCTTCAAGCGGGGGGTATCAAATGAGCAGTTCTTC. Its translation: CASSFKRGVSNEQFF. The full variable domain, completed using reference TRBV7-9 and TRBJ2-1, is DTGVSQNPRHKITKRGQNVTFRCDPISEHNRLYWYRQTLGQGPEFLTYFQNEAQLEKSRLLSDRFSAERPKGSFSTLEIQRTEQGDSAMYLCASSFKRGVSNEQFFGPGTRLTVL.

In this sample, this clonotype turned up many times. CDR3 DNA: TGTGCCACCAGACAGCTAGGCAGTTATTCACCCCTCCACTTT. Translation: CATRQLGSYSPLHF. The chain is built from TRBV7-6 and TRBJ1-6, with D maybe TRBD1 (5 bases). V gave up 10 bases and J gave up 8 bases, with 18 bases separating them. This CDR3 comprises 14 residues. Germline loops: CDR1 SGHVS, CDR2 FNYEAQ. Supplemented by reference TRBV7-6 and TRBJ1-6, the full variable domain reads GAGVSQSPRYKVTKRGQDVALRCDPISGHVSLYWYRQALGQGPEFLTYFNYEAQQDKSGLPNDRFSAERPEGSISTLTIQRTEQRDSAMYRCATRQLGSYSPLHFGNGTRLTVT.

The table lists this clonotype with many counts. The chain combines TRBV5-1 with TRBJ2-5; D is unclear. V lost 0 bases and J lost 2, with 8 bases in between. The germline gives CDR1 SGHRS, CDR2 YFSETQ. The CDR3 has 14 residues. CDR3 bases: TGCGCCAGCAGCTTGGTGATGGCACAAGAGACCCAGTACTTC. It specifies CASSLVMAQETQYF.

This clonotype was detected many times. The rearrangement links TRBV7-2 to TRBJ2-7; the match to TRBD2 covers 8 bases. CDR3 size: 17 residues. Trimming cost V 1 base and J 4 bases; bases outside gene matches: 12. Germline loops: CDR1 SGHTA, CDR2 FQGNSA. The CDR3 loop is CASSLVSPSGSSYEQYF. In nucleotides, the CDR3 is TGTGCCAGCAGCTTAGTTTCCCCTAGCGGGTCCTCATACGAGCAGTACTTC. Supplemented by reference TRBV7-2 and TRBJ2-7, the full variable domain reads GAGVSQSPSNKVTEKGKDVELRCDPISGHTALYWYRQSLGQGLEFLIYFQGNSAPDKSGLPSDRFSAERTGGSVSTLTIQRTQQEDSAVYLCASSLVSPSGSSYEQYFGPGTRLTVT.

This clonotype has only a few counts. The chain has TRBV28 and TRBJ2-7; D is perhaps TRBD2 (5 bases). The germline CDR1 and CDR2 sequences are MDHEN and SYDVKM. V was clipped by 7 bases and J by 0 bases, with 13 bases between them. The CDR3 extends over 14 amino acids. Here the CDR3 reads CASTRTGDSYEQYF. As DNA, the CDR3 is TGTGCCAGCACCCGCACCGGGGACTCCTACGAGCAGTACTTC.